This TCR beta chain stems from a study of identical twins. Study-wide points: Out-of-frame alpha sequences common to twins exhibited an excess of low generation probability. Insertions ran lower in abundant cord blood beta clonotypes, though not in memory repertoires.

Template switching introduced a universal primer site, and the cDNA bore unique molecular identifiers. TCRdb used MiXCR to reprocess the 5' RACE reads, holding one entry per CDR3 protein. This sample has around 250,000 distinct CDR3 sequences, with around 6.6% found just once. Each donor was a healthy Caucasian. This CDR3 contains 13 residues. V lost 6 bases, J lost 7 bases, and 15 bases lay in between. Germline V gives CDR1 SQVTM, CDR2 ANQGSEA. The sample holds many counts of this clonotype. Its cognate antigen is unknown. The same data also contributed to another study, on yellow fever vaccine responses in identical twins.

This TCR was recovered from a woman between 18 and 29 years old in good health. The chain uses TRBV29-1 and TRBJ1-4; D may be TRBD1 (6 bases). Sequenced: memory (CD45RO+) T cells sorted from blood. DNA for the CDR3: TGCAGCGTCGGACAGACGATGGGTGAAAAACTGTTTTTT. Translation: CSVGQTMGEKLFF.